Each of the 14 T cell receptor beta chains below was sequenced from the same sample in a study of CD8 T cells in Susac syndrome. Reverse transcription of about 0.45 to 1 ug RNA was carried out with random hexamers. Using its own MiXCR run on the immunoSEQ multiplex PCR reads, TCRdb lists one record per CDR3 protein. The sample records approximately 200,000 distinct CDR3 sequences, 92% being singletons. Sequencing was done on a sample of CD8+ T cells from PBMCs. The receptors shown here come from a human donor with multiple sclerosis.

The CDR3 region has the DNA TGTGCCGGTAAACAGGGAATCTTGTCCTACAATGAGCAGTTCTTC. It translates to CAGKQGILSYNEQFF. The rearrangement joins TRBV2 to TRBJ2-1, with D perhaps TRBD1 (6 bases). CDR1 is SNHLY and CDR2 is FYNNEI in the germline V gene. Deletions cut 11 bases from V and 1 base from J, with 18 bases between. The CDR3 consists of 15 residues.

The V call is TRBV27, the J call TRBJ2-7; D tentatively reads TRBD1 or TRBD2 (5 bases each). Germline V gene data show CDR1 as MNHEY and CDR2 as SMNVEV (reference sequence). V was cut by 2 bases and J by 3 bases, with 17 bases left in between. The CDR3 has 16 residues. CDR3 DNA: TGTGCCAGCAGTTTAGGCCCCCAGGGAGAAGGCTACGAGCAGTACTTC. It is translated as CASSLGPQGEGYEQYF.

CDR3 in DNA: TGTGCCAGCAGCGTAGAGGGGAACTTCGGGGATACGCAGTATTTT. Amino acids: CASSVEGNFGDTQYF. The J gene is TRBJ2-3, the V gene TRBV9; a weak D match, TRBD1 (5 bases). The V gene lost 0 bases and the J gene lost 6 bases, with 14 bases spanning the gap. Germline-derived CDR1 and CDR2 are SGDLS and YYNGEE. The CDR3 has 15 residues.

The rearrangement links TRBV13 to TRBJ1-1, with 8 bases matching TRBD1. V was clipped by 5 bases and J by 10 bases; unmatched bases: 9. CDR3 size: 13 residues. Germline loops: CDR1 PRHDT, CDR2 FYEKMQ (reference sequence). The CDR3 DNA sequence: TGTGCCAGCAGCAAAAAGACAGGGGAGAGAGCTTTCTTT. Protein: CASSKKTGERAFF.

This clonotype was picked up one time. The J gene is TRBJ2-7, the V gene TRBV30; D possibly corresponds to TRBD2 (6 bases). Trimming pared 0 bases from V and 3 bases from J, leaving 15 bases between. The CDR3 is made up of 15 amino acids. The germline gives CDR1 GTSNPN, CDR2 SVGIG (reference sequence). CDR3 nucleotide sequence: TGTGCCTGGAGTGTACCCGGGAGCACCTTCTACGAGCAGTACTTC. It is translated as CAWSVPGSTFYEQYF.

The V and J genes are TRBV6-6 and TRBJ1-1; D gene uncertain. Germline V CDR1 and CDR2: MNHNY, SVGAGI (reference sequence). V dropped 4 bases and J dropped 5 bases, with 11 bases sitting between them. CDR3 length: 13 residues. CDR3 sequence reads: CASSLGSNTEAFF. DNA of the CDR3: TGTGCCAGCAGTTTGGGTTCTAATACTGAAGCTTTCTTT.

The CDR3 loop reads CASRGSGRARFF. Written as DNA, the CDR3 is TGTGCCAGCAGAGGTAGCGGGAGGGCGCGGTTCTTC. V is TRBV3-1 and J is TRBJ2-1; 11 nucleotides line up with TRBD2. Germline trimming cut 6 bases from V and 15 bases from J; bases unmatched to any gene: 7. Germline CDR1 LGHDT, CDR2 YNNKEL (reference sequence). The CDR3 runs to 12 residues.

The rearrangement links TRBV13 to TRBJ2-2; D gene unclear. V lost 4 bases, J lost 1 base, and 13 bases lay in between. CDR1 is PRHDT and CDR2 is FYEKMQ in the germline V gene (reference sequence). The CDR3 spans 16 residues. CDR3 nucleotides: TGTGCCAGCAGCTCGCGCGATGACGGGAACACCGGGGAGCTGTTTTTT. It codes for CASSSRDDGNTGELFF.

The rearrangement links TRBV25-1 to TRBJ2-1; D unresolved. The V gene lost 3 bases and the J gene lost 6 bases, with 6 bases spanning the gap. Germline CDR1 is MGHDK and CDR2 is SYGVNS. The CDR3 is 12 amino acids. The chain's CDR3 is CASSDLSNEQFF. The CDR3 DNA follows: TGTGCCAGCAGTGATCTGTCCAATGAGCAGTTCTTC.

This clonotype showed up just a few times. At one of its ends the junction is not consistent with the germline gene, which may arise from a read error. This chain connects TRBV7-7 to TRBJ2-2; D might be TRBD2 (6 bases). This CDR3 region has 17 residues. The V gene's germline CDR1 is SSHAT and CDR2 FNYEAQ (reference sequence). CDR3 sequence (DNA): TGTGCTAGCAGCTTAGCAGGAGGGACTGCGAACACCGGGGAGCTGTTTTTT. It encodes CASSLAGGTANTGELFF.

The chain recombines TRBV5-4 with TRBJ1-2, with 8 bases identical to TRBD1. The germline V gene encodes CDR1 SGHNT and CDR2 YYREEE (reference sequence). Trimming at V came to 2 bases and at J to 8 bases, leaving 5 bases not matched to a gene. CDR3 length: 13 amino acids. The CDR3 region has the DNA TGTGCCAGCAGCTTCCTCAGGGGGCACGGCTACACCTTC. Amino acid sequence: CASSFLRGHGYTF.

A single count supports this clonotype. The chain couples TRBV9 to TRBJ2-5; 13 positions agree with TRBD2. V was pared by 0 bases and J by 5 bases, with 19 bases of the junction left unmatched. This CDR3 is built from 21 residues. Germline loops: CDR1 SGDLS, CDR2 YYNGEE. CDR3 loop: CASSVARLAGGNGRLGETQYF. The CDR3 DNA follows: TGTGCCAGCAGCGTAGCGCGACTAGCGGGAGGCAACGGGCGACTGGGGGAGACCCAGTACTTC.

The chain couples TRBV30 to TRBJ1-1; 10 bases fit TRBD1. The ends lost 3 bases at V and 3 bases at J; junction bases unmatched: 13. CDR1 and CDR2 (germline): GTSNPN, SVGIG (reference sequence). This CDR3 has 17 residues. The CDR3 is CAWRTGGYRIQDTEAFF. For the CDR3, the DNA is TGTGCCTGGAGGACAGGGGGCTATAGGATCCAGGACACTGAAGCTTTCTTT.

As DNA, the CDR3 is TGTGCTAGTGCCGGGACGGATCCCTACGAGCAGTACTTC. As protein: CASAGTDPYEQYF. The rearrangement links TRBV12-5 to TRBJ2-7; D assignment may be TRBD1 or TRBD2 (5 bases each). The CDR3 runs 13 residues. The V and J ends lost 7 bases and 2 bases respectively, with 12 bases between them. The V gene's germline CDR1 is LGHNT and CDR2 FRNRAP.